The 24 T cell receptor beta chains presented below share a single source sample, sequenced in a study of T cell responses to AZD1222 COVID-19 vaccine. The table came from immunoSEQ multiplex PCR; TCRdb's copy has only in-frame clones and leaves some out. The sample holds about 180,000 clones; 90% are singletons and the top ten take roughly 3.1%. The starting material was peripheral blood, obtained on day 0 of AZD1222 vaccination. Every receptor here comes from an adult in good health.

The rearrangement links TRBV18 to TRBJ1-5; D remains ambiguous. The V and J ends lost 6 bases and 2 bases respectively, with 11 bases between them. Germline loops: CDR1 KGHSH, CDR2 LQKENI. The CDR3 is 14 amino acids. In DNA, the CDR3 is TGTGCCAGCTCCCCGGAAGGAGGCAATCAGCCCCAGCATTTT. Its translation: CASSPEGGNQPQHF.

This sequence joins TRBV24-1 and TRBJ2-2; 8 nucleotides align to TRBD1. This CDR3 has 16 residues. Germline trimming cut 3 bases from V and 0 bases from J; bases unmatched to any gene: 2. Germline V lookup: CDR1 KGHDR, CDR2 SFDVKD. CDR3 residues: CATSDRTGTNTGELFF. The DNA for the CDR3 is TGTGCCACCAGTGATCGGACAGGGACGAACACCGGGGAGCTGTTTTTT.

The J gene is TRBJ1-2, the V gene TRBV6-6; D is possibly TRBD1 (5 bases). The germline V gene has CDR1 MNHNY and CDR2 SVGAGI (reference sequence). CDR3 length: 16 amino acids. V gave up 5 bases and J gave up 3 bases, with 19 bases separating them. The CDR3 DNA sequence: TGTGCCAGCAGTGTTGGAGTTGGGACCGGGGACTATGGCTACACCTTC. Translation gives CASSVGVGTGDYGYTF.

This clone was picked up one time. This chain uses TRBV12-3 or TRBV12-4 with TRBJ2-1, with D hard to call. V dropped 6 bases and J dropped 6 bases, with 6 bases sitting between them. The CDR3 runs 11 residues. The CDR3 DNA reads TGTGCCAGCAGCCAAAGCAATGAGCAGTTCTTC. Its translation: CASSQSNEQFF.

The chain couples TRBV9 to TRBJ2-7; D may match TRBD1 or TRBD2 (5 bases each). This CDR3 is 13 amino acids long. Germline CDR1 and CDR2: SGDLS and YYNGEE. Trimming pared 4 bases from V and 3 bases from J, leaving 11 bases between. The CDR3 loop is CASSRDRDYEQYF. The DNA of the CDR3 is TGTGCCAGCAGCCGGGACCGAGACTACGAGCAGTACTTC.

The chain is built from TRBV6-4 and TRBJ2-3; D remains ambiguous. V was shortened by 0 bases and J by 5 bases, with 9 bases between the two germline ends. Germline V CDR1 and CDR2: MRHNA, SNTAGT. This CDR3 is built from 14 residues. The CDR3 loop is CASSDSGLQDTQYF. CDR3 in DNA: TGTGCCAGCAGTGACTCGGGTCTGCAAGATACGCAGTATTTT.

This clone appeared once. The rearrangement uses TRBV6-2 or TRBV6-3 and TRBJ1-2; D is unresolved. The CDR3 runs 14 residues. CDR1 and CDR2 (germline): MNHEY, SVGEGT. With 4 bases removed from V and 4 bases from J, the gap between germline ends came to 13 bases. The DNA for the CDR3 is TGTGCCAGCAGTTCCGAGAACATAATCTATGGCTACACCTTC. Protein: CASSSENIIYGYTF.

The rearrangement links TRBV5-5 to TRBJ1-1; no clear D. This CDR3 spans 15 amino acids. Germline CDR1 is SGHKS and CDR2 is YYEKEE (reference sequence). V lost 0 bases, J lost 0 bases, and 9 bases lay in between. CDR3 nucleotide sequence: TGTGCCAGCAGCTTGGTGGGTCGGTTGAACACTGAAGCTTTCTTT. This codes for CASSLVGRLNTEAFF.

V and J are TRBV9 and TRBJ2-5; D possibly corresponds to TRBD2 (7 bases). The CDR3 runs to 14 residues. Trimming pared 0 bases from V and 4 bases from J, leaving 10 bases between. Germline-derived CDR1 and CDR2 are SGDLS and YYNGEE. The CDR3 DNA reads as TGTGCCAGCAGCGTAGCTGGGGGGGCAGAGACCCAGTACTTC. The encoded protein is CASSVAGGAETQYF.

The chain recombines TRBV7-8 with TRBJ1-2, with TRBD1 as a possible D gene (6 bases). The V end was cut by 1 base, the J end by 6 bases, with 15 bases between. This CDR3 has 15 amino acids. CDR1 and CDR2 (germline): SGHVS, FQNEAQ. As DNA, the CDR3 is TGTGCCAGCAGCTTAGTTCCACAGGGTACGGATGGCTACACCTTC. This gives the protein CASSLVPQGTDGYTF.

V and J are TRBV5-4 and TRBJ2-5; TRBD2 matches at 8 bases. J lost 1 base, V lost 2 bases, and 1 base had no gene match. Looked up from germline, CDR1 is SGHNT and CDR2 is YYREEE (reference sequence). The CDR3 has 14 residues. The CDR3 spells CASSFSGVQETQYF. CDR3 DNA: TGTGCCAGCAGCTTTAGCGGGGTCCAAGAGACCCAGTACTTC. Combining the CDR3 with reference TRBV5-4 and TRBJ2-5 gives the whole variable domain ETGVTQSPTHLIKTRGQQVTLRCSSQSGHNTVSWYQQALGQGPQFIFQYYREEENGRGNFPPRFSGLQFPNYSSELNVNALELDDSALYLCASSFSGVQETQYFGPGTRLLVL.

This rearrangement joins TRBV7-8 to TRBJ2-7, with D tentatively TRBD1 (5 bases). Per germline, CDR1 SGHVS and CDR2 FQNEAQ. The CDR3 runs to 11 residues. Trimming took off 5 bases at V and 7 bases at J, with 9 bases between the two ends. The CDR3 sequence is CASSLRVEQYF. CDR3 coding DNA: TGTGCCAGCAGCCTCAGGGTGGAGCAGTACTTC.

This sequence joins TRBV4-2 and TRBJ2-7; D possibly matches TRBD1 or TRBD2 (5 bases each). Germline CDR1 is LGHNA and CDR2 is YNFKEQ. The ends were cut back, 1 base at V and 2 bases at J, with 12 bases in the middle. This CDR3 has 15 amino acids. The CDR3, as DNA: TGTGCCAGCAGCCAAGGGGTCAGGGACCCCTACGAGCAGTACTTC. Residues: CASSQGVRDPYEQYF.

V gene TRBV9 combines with J gene TRBJ2-5, with TRBD2 matching over 9 bases. The CDR3 covers 19 residues. Germline V gives CDR1 SGDLS, CDR2 YYNGEE. V trimming: 0 bases; J trimming: 5 bases; junction bases outside the gene matches: 17. CDR3 region: CASSVEPLRRGGPEETQYF. CDR3 DNA sequence: TGTGCCAGCAGCGTAGAACCTCTCCGGCGGGGGGGCCCGGAGGAGACCCAGTACTTC.

This clone was observed a single time. The chain is built from TRBV6-4 and TRBJ2-4; 7 nucleotides line up with TRBD2. This CDR3 has 17 amino acids. CDR1 is MRHNA, CDR2 SNTAGT, per germline. With 2 bases clipped from V and 0 bases from J, the junction kept 7 bases outside the gene matches. DNA of the CDR3: TGTGCCAGCAGTGACCCAATGGCGGGGGAAGCCAAAAACATTCAGTACTTC. Translating gives CASSDPMAGEAKNIQYF.

The V gene is TRBV9, the J gene TRBJ2-3; D may be TRBD1 (6 bases). The CDR3 covers 14 residues. Germline V CDR1 and CDR2: SGDLS, YYNGEE. Trimming cost V 3 bases and J 4 bases, with 12 bases left between them. The CDR3 loop reads CASSDPNRADTQYF. The CDR3 coding sequence is TGTGCCAGCAGCGACCCGAACAGGGCAGATACGCAGTATTTT. The variable domain in full, with the rest retrieved from reference TRBV9 and TRBJ2-3, is DSGVTQTPKHLITATGQRVTLRCSPRSGDLSVYWYQQSLDQGLQFLIQYYNGEERAKGNILERFSAQQFPDLHSELNLSSLELGDSALYFCASSDPNRADTQYFGPGTRLTVL.

The chain combines TRBV7-8 with TRBJ1-2; 12 bases fit TRBD1. The CDR3 has 15 residues. CDR1 SGHVS and CDR2 FQNEAQ come from the germline V gene. V dropped 5 bases and J dropped 2; count of bases not matched to a gene: 3. CDR3 DNA sequence: TGTGCCAGCAGCCGGGGACAGGGGGCGAACTATGGCTACACCTTC. Protein sequence: CASSRGQGANYGYTF.

This clone has only one observation. The V gene is TRBV27, the J gene TRBJ2-1; D is tentatively TRBD1 or TRBD2 (7 bases each). Germline values: CDR1 MNHEY, CDR2 SMNVEV (reference sequence). This CDR3 is 17 amino acids long. The ends were cut back, 1 base at V and 7 bases at J, with 20 bases in the middle. The CDR3 is CASSLYLGGTDTNEQFF. In DNA, the CDR3 is TGTGCCAGCAGTTTATATTTGGGAGGGACAGATACAAATGAGCAGTTCTTC.

This sequence joins TRBV24-1 and TRBJ1-1; tentatively, D is TRBD1 (6 bases). CDR1 KGHDR and CDR2 SFDVKD come from the germline V gene. The CDR3 loop spans 13 amino acids. Trimming took 9 bases from V and 1 from J, leaving 11 bases between them. The CDR3 protein is CATPQGGNTEAFF. CDR3 DNA: TGTGCCACCCCCCAAGGGGGGAACACTGAAGCTTTCTTT.

The DNA of the CDR3 is TGTGCCAGCAGCTTAAAAGGGGCCAATTCACCCCTCCACTTT. This gives the protein CASSLKGANSPLHF. The V call is TRBV11-1, the J call TRBJ1-6; possibly TRBD1 for D (5 bases). CDR3 length equals 14 residues. Germline V CDR1 and CDR2: SGHAT, FQDESV (reference sequence). V was cut by 2 bases and J by 7 bases, with 9 bases left in between.

V and J are TRBV19 and TRBJ1-2; D uncertain. Trimming stripped 4 bases from V and 5 bases from J, with 5 bases between. Germline V gives CDR1 LNHDA, CDR2 SQIVND (reference sequence). There are 11 residues in the CDR3. CDR3 sequence (DNA): TGTGCCAGTAGTACCGGGTATGGCTACACCTTC. This gives the protein CASSTGYGYTF.

The V call is TRBV5-4, the J call TRBJ2-3; D is perhaps TRBD1 (7 bases). V lost 0 bases to trimming and J lost 6 bases, with 8 bases between them. CDR1 is SGHNT, CDR2 YYREEE, per germline (reference sequence). This CDR3 has 13 amino acids. CDR3 sequence (DNA): TGTGCCAGCAGCTTGGCAGGGGGGGATACGCAGTATTTT. This codes for CASSLAGGDTQYF.

The chain recombines TRBV19 with TRBJ2-7, with a weak D call TRBD1 (6 bases). This CDR3 has 14 residues. Trimming cost V 3 bases and J 2 bases, with 11 bases left between them. Germline-derived CDR1 and CDR2 are LNHDA and SQIVND (reference sequence). CDR3 region: CASSIGRGPYEQYF. The CDR3 DNA reads TGTGCCAGTAGTATCGGCAGGGGTCCCTACGAGCAGTACTTC.

The gene calls are TRBV19 and TRBJ2-7; possible D gene TRBD2, 5 bases. This CDR3 contains 13 residues. V was shortened by 3 bases and J by 3 bases, with 9 bases between the two germline ends. CDR1 is LNHDA, CDR2 SQIVND, per germline (reference sequence). CDR3 DNA: TGTGCCAGTAGTATGGCGAGGGACTACGAGCAGTACTTC. Protein product: CASSMARDYEQYF.